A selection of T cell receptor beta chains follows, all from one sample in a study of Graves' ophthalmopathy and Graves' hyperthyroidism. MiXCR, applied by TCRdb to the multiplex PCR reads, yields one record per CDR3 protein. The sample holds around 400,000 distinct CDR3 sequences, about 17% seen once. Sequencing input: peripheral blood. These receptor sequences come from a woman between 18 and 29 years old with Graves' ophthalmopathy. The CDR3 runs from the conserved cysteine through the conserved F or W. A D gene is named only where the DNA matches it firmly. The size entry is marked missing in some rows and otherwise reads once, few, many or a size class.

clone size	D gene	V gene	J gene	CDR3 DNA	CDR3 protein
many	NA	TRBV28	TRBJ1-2	TGTGCCAGCAGTCTTGCTCGAGGGAACGGCTACACCTTC	CASSLARGNGYTF
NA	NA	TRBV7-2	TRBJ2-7	TGTGCCAGCAGCTTTGGCTTAGCTTCCTCCTACGAGCAGTACTTC	CASSFGLASSYEQYF
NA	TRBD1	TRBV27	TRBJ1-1	TGTGCCAGCAGTTTAGGGACAGGCCGTTTTACGTACACTGAAGCTTTCTTT	CASSLGTGRFTYTEAFF
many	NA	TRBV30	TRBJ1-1	TGTGCCTGGAGTGGGGCTCGGATGGGCACTGAAGCTTTCTTT	CAWSGARMGTEAFF
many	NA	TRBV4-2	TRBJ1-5	TGTGCCAGCAGCCAGATCACCGGGTTGGGACAGCCCCAGCATTTT	CASSQITGLGQPQHF
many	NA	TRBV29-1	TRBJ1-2	TGCAGCGTTGATCGAGGAGCTAACTATGGCTACACCTTC	CSVDRGANYGYTF
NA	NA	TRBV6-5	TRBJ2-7	TGTGCCAGCAGTTATAGCTTTGGCGGTTACGAGCAGTACTTC	CASSYSFGGYEQYF
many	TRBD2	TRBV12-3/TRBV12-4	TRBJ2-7	TGTGCCAGCAGGACGGCGGGGGGCCCGACCCCCTACGAGCAGTACTTC	CASRTAGGPTPYEQYF
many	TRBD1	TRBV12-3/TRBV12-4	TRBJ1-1	TGTGCCACCAAGTCGACAGGGAGAGACGCTGAAGCTTTCTTT	CATKSTGRDAEAFF
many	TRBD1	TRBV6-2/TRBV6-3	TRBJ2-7	TGTGCCAGCAGTTACCGGGACAGCTCCTACGAGCAGTACTTC	CASSYRDSSYEQYF
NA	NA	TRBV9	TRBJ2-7	TGTGCCAGCAGCAAACTGGGAGGTCGAGATCGCTACGAGCAGTACTTC	CASSKLGGRDRYEQYF
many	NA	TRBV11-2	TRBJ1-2	TGTGCCAGCAGCCCGGCGACAGCCTATGGCTACACCTTC	CASSPATAYGYTF
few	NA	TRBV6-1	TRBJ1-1	TGTGCCAGCAGAAAGGCAGGGACCACTGAAGCTTTCTTT	CASRKAGTTEAFF
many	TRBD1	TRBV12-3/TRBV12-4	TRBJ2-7	TGTGCCAGCAGTTTAGCGACAGGGCCCAGGCCCTACGAGCAGTACTTC	CASSLATGPRPYEQYF
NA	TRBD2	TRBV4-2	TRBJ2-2	TGTGCCAGCAGCCGACTAGCGGGGGGGATCATCGGGGAGCTGTTTTTT	CASSRLAGGIIGELFF
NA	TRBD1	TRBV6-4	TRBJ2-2	TGTGCCAGCAGTGCACTACAGGGGGCTGCGAACACCGGGGAGCTGTTTTTT	CASSALQGAANTGELFF
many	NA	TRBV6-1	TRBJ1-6	TGTGCCAGCAGTGAGGGCCAGAGGAATTCACCCCTCCACTTT	CASSEGQRNSPLHF
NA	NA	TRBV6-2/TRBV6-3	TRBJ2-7	TGTGCCAGCAGTTACTGGACAGATTCCTACGAGCAGTACTTC	CASSYWTDSYEQYF
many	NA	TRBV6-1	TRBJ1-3	TGTGCCAGCAGTCGGAGCGGGCCTCGGAAATCGTTGAGAAACACCATATATTTT	CASSRSGPRKSLRNTIYF
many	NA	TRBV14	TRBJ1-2	TGTGCCAGCAGCCATGAGGTTGTGTTCAGCGGCTACACCTTC	CASSHEVVFSGYTF
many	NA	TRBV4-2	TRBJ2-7	TGTGCCAGCAGCCAAGATACGGCCGGTGTTCAGTACTTC	CASSQDTAGVQYF
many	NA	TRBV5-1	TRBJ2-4	TGCGCCAGCAGCTTGGACCAGGCTATAGCCAAAAACATTCAGTACTTC	CASSLDQAIAKNIQYF
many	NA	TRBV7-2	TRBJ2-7	TGTGCCAGCAGCTTAGATTACGGCTACGAGCAGTACTTC	CASSLDYGYEQYF
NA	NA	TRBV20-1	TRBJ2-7	TGCAGTGCTAGAGGGATACACTACGAGCAGTACTTC	CSARGIHYEQYF
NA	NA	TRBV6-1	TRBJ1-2	TGTGCCACCTCGACAGAACCAGGGTATGGCTACACCTTC	CATSTEPGYGYTF
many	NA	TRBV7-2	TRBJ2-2	TGTGCCAGCAGCCTGCGGACAGTGTCAGGGGAGCTGTTTTTT	CASSLRTVSGELFF
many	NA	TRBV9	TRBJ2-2	TGTGCCAGCAGCGTAGCAATGGGGACAGGGGAGCTGTTTTTT	CASSVAMGTGELFF
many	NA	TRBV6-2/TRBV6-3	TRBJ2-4	TGTGCCAGCAGTTCCGCGACAGGACAAAACATTCAGTACTTC	CASSSATGQNIQYF
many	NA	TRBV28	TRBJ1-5	TGTGCCAGCAGCGACGGAATGTATCAGCCCCAGCATTTT	CASSDGMYQPQHF
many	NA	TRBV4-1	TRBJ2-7	TGCGCCAGCAGCCAAGGGCTAAACTACGAGCAGTACTTC	CASSQGLNYEQYF
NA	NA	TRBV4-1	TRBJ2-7	TGCGCCAGCAGCCAAGGCAGGAGCCCCCCTGGCTCCTACGAGCAGTACTTC	CASSQGRSPPGSYEQYF
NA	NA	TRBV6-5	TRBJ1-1	TGTGCCAGCAGTTTTGGACATACTGGGCCGGGCACTGAAGCTTTCTTT	CASSFGHTGPGTEAFF
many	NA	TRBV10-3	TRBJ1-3	TGTGCCAGCCAACTGATCTCTGGAAACACCATATATTTT	CASQLISGNTIYF
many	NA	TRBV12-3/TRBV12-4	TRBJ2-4	TGTGCCAGTGGTCAGGCGGACCACCCCAAAAACATTCAGTACTTC	CASGQADHPKNIQYF
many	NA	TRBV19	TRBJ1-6	TGTGCCAGTAGTATCCAAGGATGGAATTCACCCCTCCACTTT	CASSIQGWNSPLHF
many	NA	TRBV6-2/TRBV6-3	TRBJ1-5	TGTGCCAGCAGTTACTCTACAATCGTTGGTAGCAATCAGCCCCAGCATTTT	CASSYSTIVGSNQPQHF
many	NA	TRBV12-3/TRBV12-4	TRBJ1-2	TGTGCCAGCAGTGACAGGATTACCCTCTATGGCTACACCTTC	CASSDRITLYGYTF
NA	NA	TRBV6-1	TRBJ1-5	TGTGCCAGCAGTGCTTGGAGCAATCAGCCCCAGCATTTT	CASSAWSNQPQHF
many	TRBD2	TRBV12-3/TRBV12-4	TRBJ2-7	TGTGCCAGCAGTAGGACTAGCGGGAGGTACGAGCAGTACTTC	CASSRTSGRYEQYF
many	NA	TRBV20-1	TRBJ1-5	TGCAGTGCTAGAGAAACAGGGCGCGGCAATCAGCCCCAGCATTTT	CSARETGRGNQPQHF
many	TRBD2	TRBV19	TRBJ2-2	TGTGCCAGTACTATGGCTAGCGGGGCTGGGGAGCTGTTTTTT	CASTMASGAGELFF
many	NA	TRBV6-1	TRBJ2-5	TGTGCCAGCAGAGGGGGGCGGGGACAAGAGACCCAGTACTTC	CASRGGRGQETQYF
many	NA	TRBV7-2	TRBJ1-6	TGTGCCAGCAGCTTAGAACCAGGGCTTAATTCACCCCTCCACTTT	CASSLEPGLNSPLHF
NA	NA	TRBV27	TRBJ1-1	NA	CASSFRGQGRYEQYFGPDERFF
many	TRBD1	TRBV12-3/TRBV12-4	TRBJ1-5	TGTGCCAGCAGACAGGGACAGTTAAATCAGCCCCAGCATTTT	CASRQGQLNQPQHF
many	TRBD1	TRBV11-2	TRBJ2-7	TGTGCCAGCAGCTCCCAGCGGACCGGGACAGGGTCTGACGAGCAGTACTTC	CASSSQRTGTGSDEQYF
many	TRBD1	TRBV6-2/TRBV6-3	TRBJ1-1	TGTGCCAGCAGTTACGTATTATCCGCCGGGACAGGACCCGTCAAGGCTTTCTTT	CASSYVLSAGTGPVKAFF
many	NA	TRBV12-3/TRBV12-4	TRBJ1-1	TGTGCCAGCAGAGCCGGAGGGGGGAACACTGAAGCTTTCTTT	CASRAGGGNTEAFF
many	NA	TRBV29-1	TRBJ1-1	TGCAGCGTTGAAGATCGGGGAGTGATGAACACTAAAGCTTTCTTT	CSVEDRGVMNTKAFF
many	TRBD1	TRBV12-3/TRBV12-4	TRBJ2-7	TGTGCCAGCAGTCTCCAGGGACAGGTTAGCGAGCAGTACTTC	CASSLQGQVSEQYF
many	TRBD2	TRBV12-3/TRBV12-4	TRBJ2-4	TGTGCCAGCAGTTTAGCCGGCGGGAGGGCCAAGGGAAACATTCAGTACTTC	CASSLAGGRAKGNIQYF
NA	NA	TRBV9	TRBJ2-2	TGTGCCAGCAGCGCTCGTAGCATCGGGAGCCTCGCGAACACCGGGGAGCTGTTTTTT	CASSARSIGSLANTGELFF
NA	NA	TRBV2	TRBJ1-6	TGTGCCAGCAGGTTACAGGCGTTAAATTCACCCCTCCACTTT	CASRLQALNSPLHF
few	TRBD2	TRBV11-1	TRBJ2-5	TGTGCCAGCAGCCCGCGGGGGACCCCAACCCCGTACCAAGAGACCCAGTACTTC	CASSPRGTPTPYQETQYF
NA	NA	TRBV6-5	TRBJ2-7	TGTGCCAGCAGTTACTCGATTAGTAGTAGCTCCAACGAGCAGTACTTC	CASSYSISSSSNEQYF
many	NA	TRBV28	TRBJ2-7	TGTGCCAGCAGTCTCCCCCGCACTCCACCCGCCGAGCAGTACTTC	CASSLPRTPPAEQYF
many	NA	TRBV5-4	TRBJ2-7	TGTGCCAGCAGCGGGGGCCTCGGGGGCGCCTACGAGCAGTACTTC	CASSGGLGGAYEQYF
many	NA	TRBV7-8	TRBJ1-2	TGTGCCAGCAGTGTAGCGGGGGGGCTGAACTATGGCTACACCTTC	CASSVAGGLNYGYTF
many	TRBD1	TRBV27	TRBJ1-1	TGTGCCAGCAGTTCGTGGACAGGGTTGGGTGAAGCTTTCTTT	CASSSWTGLGEAFF
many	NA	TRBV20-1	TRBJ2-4	TGCAGTGCTAGAGATGTGAACAGATTAGCCAAAAACATTCAGTACTTC	CSARDVNRLAKNIQYF